Below are 30 T cell receptor beta chains sequenced from a single sample in a study of cytomegalovirus exposure and HLA in healthy donors. Profiled with immunoSEQ multiplex PCR; TCRdb holds only in-frame clones, not every one. The sample lists approximately 120,000 clones, 80% to 90% seen once, with roughly 2% in the top ten. The sequenced sample was PBMCs. These TCRs come from a woman under 30 in good health and CMV-seronegative.

This clone was seen a single time. The chain has TRBV30 and TRBJ2-3; 10 nucleotides match TRBD2. The trim removed 1 base at V and 0 bases at J, leaving 7 bases unmatched. The CDR3 sequence is 17 residues long. Germline loops: CDR1 GTSNPN, CDR2 SVGIG (reference sequence). The CDR3 region has the DNA TGTGCCTGGAGTGCCGCGGGACTAGCGTATAGCACAGATACGCAGTATTTT. It specifies CAWSAAGLAYSTDTQYF.

V usage is TRBV18 and J usage is TRBJ2-2; 8 nucleotides agree with TRBD1. CDR3 size: 16 residues. V lost 3 bases, J lost 3 bases, and 6 bases stayed unmatched. Germline CDR1 is KGHSH and CDR2 is LQKENI. The CDR3 sequence: CASSPRQGADTGELFF. The DNA for the CDR3 is TGTGCCAGCTCACCGCGGCAGGGGGCGGACACCGGGGAGCTGTTTTTT.

There are a few counts of this clone. J is TRBJ1-3 and V is TRBV19, with D uncertain. CDR1 and CDR2 from the germline V gene are LNHDA and SQIVND (reference sequence). This CDR3 has 15 residues. The germline V and J ends were trimmed by 3 bases and 0 bases, with 9 bases remaining between them. CDR3: CASSIVQHSGNTIYF. DNA of the CDR3: TGTGCCAGTAGTATTGTACAGCACTCTGGAAACACCATATATTTT.

The chain has TRBV4-3 and TRBJ2-3, with a tentative D call TRBD2 (6 bases). V shed 4 bases and J shed 2 bases, with 22 bases lying between them. Germline loops: CDR1 LGHNA, CDR2 YSLEER. This CDR3 spans 18 amino acids. The DNA for the CDR3 is TGCGCCAGCAGCCCCAGCTTTTTGTCATTGGACTACACAGATACGCAGTATTTT. This sequence encodes CASSPSFLSLDYTDTQYF.

The rearrangement uses TRBV5-4 and TRBJ2-5, with TRBD2 matching 10 bases. Germline V gene data show CDR1 as SGHNT and CDR2 as YYREEE (reference sequence). V shed 0 bases, J shed 3 bases, and the junction held 2 bases outside the gene matches. The length of the CDR3 is 15 residues. The DNA of the CDR3 is TGTGCCAGCAGCTTGGTAGCGGGAGGAGAAGAGACCCAGTACTTC. This codes for CASSLVAGGEETQYF.

V is TRBV7-2 and J is TRBJ1-2; 9 nucleotides match TRBD1. The V segment lost 2 bases and the J segment 7 bases; nucleotides outside the gene matches: 8. The CDR3 is 15 amino acids. Per the germline V gene, CDR1 is SGHTA and CDR2 is FQGNSA. CDR3 bases: TGTGCCAGCAGCTTAAAGGGACAGGGAGGGCTTGGCTACACCTTC. It codes for CASSLKGQGGLGYTF. The full variable domain, with the rest looked up from reference TRBV7-2 and TRBJ1-2, is GAGVSQSPSNKVTEKGKDVELRCDPISGHTALYWYRQSLGQGLEFLIYFQGNSAPDKSGLPSDRFSAERTGGSVSTLTIQRTQQEDSAVYLCASSLKGQGGLGYTFGSGTRLTVV.

V and J are TRBV6-4 and TRBJ2-1; 8 bases fit TRBD1. With 4 bases clipped from V and 6 bases from J, the junction kept 8 bases outside the gene matches. Germline V gives CDR1 MRHNA, CDR2 SNTAGT. This CDR3 region has 15 residues. The CDR3 loop reads CASSVQSGTGNEQFF. The CDR3 DNA reads TGTGCCAGCAGTGTCCAATCCGGGACAGGCAATGAGCAGTTCTTC.

The chain combines TRBV5-4 with TRBJ2-7; 10 bases line up with TRBD1. The CDR3 loop spans 17 amino acids. Germline-derived CDR1 and CDR2 are SGHNT and YYREEE (reference sequence). V was pared by 0 bases and J by 2 bases, with 8 bases of the junction left unmatched. CDR3 nucleotides: TGTGCCAGCAGCTTGGAGGTGGACAGGGGGTTAACCTACGAGCAGTACTTC. Translation gives CASSLEVDRGLTYEQYF.

The V gene is TRBV15, the J gene TRBJ2-5; D might be TRBD2 (5 bases). The CDR3 loop spans 13 amino acids. Germline V lookup: CDR1 LNHNV, CDR2 YYDKDF (reference sequence). V gave up 5 bases and J gave up 2 bases, with 9 bases separating them. This CDR3 reads CATSGRGQETQYF. CDR3 in DNA: TGTGCCACCAGCGGTCGGGGACAAGAGACCCAGTACTTC. Complete variable domain (other parts from reference TRBV15 and TRBJ2-5): DAMVIQNPRYQVTQFGKPVTLSCSQTLNHNVMYWYQQKSSQAPKLLFHYYDKDFNNEADTPDNFQSRRPNTSFCFLDIRSPGLGDTAMYLCATSGRGQETQYFGPGTRLLVL.

About this clone: One end of the junction does not line up with germline, which may come from a read error. This sequence joins TRBV18 and TRBJ1-4, with no clear D. The germline V gene encodes CDR1 KGHSH and CDR2 LQKENI. The CDR3 runs to 12 residues. CDR3 nucleotides: TGTGCCAGCTCCCCACGCGGCGAAAAACTGTTTTTT. The encoded protein is CASSPRGEKLFF.

The chain carries TRBV7-9 and TRBJ2-3; 7 positions agree with TRBD2. The V segment lost 1 base and the J segment 4 bases; nucleotides outside the gene matches: 11. This CDR3 contains 17 residues. Per germline, CDR1 SEHNR and CDR2 FQNEAQ (reference sequence). The DNA of the CDR3 is TGTGCCAGCAGCTTAGTGGCGGGAGTACTAATGGCAGATACGCAGTATTTT. It specifies CASSLVAGVLMADTQYF.

V gene TRBV5-1 combines with J gene TRBJ1-3; possibly TRBD1 for D (6 bases). CDR3 size: 16 residues. Germline CDR1 is SGHRS and CDR2 is YFSETQ. V lost 2 bases to trimming and J lost 2 bases, with 14 bases between them. The CDR3 DNA is TGCGCCAGCAGCTTCTACCAGGGGAACACTGGAAACACCATATATTTT. Amino acid sequence: CASSFYQGNTGNTIYF.

This sequence joins TRBV5-1 and TRBJ2-1, with TRBD1 matching 7 bases. CDR1 and CDR2 from the germline V gene are SGHRS and YFSETQ. The CDR3 extends over 15 amino acids. V shed 4 bases and J 7 bases; nucleotides not matched to a gene: 11. This CDR3 is CASSGKGAAVNEQFF. As DNA, the CDR3 is TGCGCCAGCAGCGGAAAGGGGGCGGCGGTGAATGAGCAGTTCTTC.

Comment on this clone: This specimen includes other DNA sequences encoding the same CDR3. The V call is TRBV9, the J call TRBJ2-3; D might be TRBD1 (6 bases). The CDR3 consists of 14 residues. V was trimmed by 0 bases and J by 1 base, leaving 6 bases between them. Germline V gene sequence: CDR1 SGDLS, CDR2 YYNGEE. This CDR3 reads CASSVGGRTDTQYF. CDR3 in DNA: TGTGCCAGCAGCGTAGGGGGGCGCACAGATACGCAGTATTTT.

The chain has TRBV6-6 and TRBJ2-2; a possible D gene is TRBD2 (5 bases). Trimming stripped 5 bases from V and 4 bases from J, with 14 bases between. CDR1 is MNHNY, CDR2 SVGAGI, per germline (reference sequence). The CDR3 contains 15 residues. The CDR3 DNA reads TGTGCCAGCAGTCCCGATACTAGATCCACCGGGGAGCTGTTTTTT. Translating gives CASSPDTRSTGELFF.

The genes are TRBV2 and TRBJ1-2, with D uncertain. V was clipped by 6 bases and J by 4 bases, with 18 bases between them. The CDR3 is 15 amino acids. Germline CDR1 SNHLY, CDR2 FYNNEI. CDR3 sequence: CASRERQAPSYGYTF. The CDR3 DNA reads as TGTGCCAGCAGAGAAAGGCAGGCCCCAAGCTATGGCTACACCTTC.

The chain has TRBV5-1 and TRBJ2-3; TRBD2 matches 14 bases. V shed 4 bases and J 7 bases; nucleotides not matched to a gene: 11. The CDR3 is 17 amino acids. CDR1 SGHRS and CDR2 YFSETQ come from the germline V gene. CDR3 coding DNA: TGCGCCAGCAGCCCGTCAGCGGGGACTAGCGGGAGTTATACGCAGTATTTT. Protein product: CASSPSAGTSGSYTQYF.

CDR3 sequence reads: CASSPTGNNTIYF. DNA of the CDR3: TGTGCCAGCAGCCCGACAGGTAATAACACCATATATTTT. The chain recombines TRBV5-4 with TRBJ1-3, with a tentative D call TRBD1 (6 bases). The CDR3 spans 13 residues. The germline gives CDR1 SGHNT, CDR2 YYREEE (reference sequence). V lost 4 bases and J lost 7, with 12 bases in between.

CDR3 in amino acids: CASSLPDRGFSSYNEQFF. The CDR3 DNA is TGCGCCAGCAGCTTGCCAGACAGGGGGTTCTCTAGCTACAATGAGCAGTTCTTC. The chain links TRBV5-1 to TRBJ2-1, with 9 bases aligning to TRBD1. The V and J ends lost 1 base and 3 bases, in that order; junction bases with no gene match: 11. CDR3 length: 18 residues. The V gene's germline CDR1 is SGHRS and CDR2 YFSETQ.

The rearrangement joins TRBV4-3 to TRBJ2-1, with D unclear. With 0 bases removed from V and 0 bases from J, the gap between germline ends came to 9 bases. The length of the CDR3 is 16 residues. Germline CDR1 and CDR2: LGHNA and YSLEER. In nucleotides, the CDR3 is TGCGCCAGCAGCCAAGATTATGCGAGCTCCTACAATGAGCAGTTCTTC. Its translation is CASSQDYASSYNEQFF.

The genes are TRBV6-5 and TRBJ2-1; TRBD2 aligns across 9 bases. V lost 0 bases and J lost 8; bases outside the gene matches: 5. The CDR3 extends over 15 amino acids. The germline gives CDR1 MNHEY, CDR2 SVGAGI. CDR3 sequence: CASSYSFSGRYEQFF. The CDR3 DNA is TGTGCCAGCAGTTACTCGTTTAGCGGGAGATATGAGCAGTTCTTC.

The chain combines TRBV5-1 with TRBJ2-3, with TRBD1 as a possible D gene (5 bases). This CDR3 comprises 17 residues. V shed 4 bases and J shed 6 bases, with 24 bases lying between them. Germline CDR1 SGHRS, CDR2 YFSETQ. The CDR3 DNA reads as TGCGCCAGCAGCGGGGCAGGCTCTACAGGAGTTACGGATACGCAGTATTTT. It encodes CASSGAGSTGVTDTQYF.

This clone was counted a few times. The genes are TRBV9 and TRBJ2-2; D is unclear. Germline CDR1 and CDR2: SGDLS and YYNGEE. V dropped 0 bases and J dropped 3 bases, with 6 bases sitting between them. The CDR3 has 14 residues. The CDR3 nucleotides read TGTGCCAGCAGCGTAGACGGGTACACCGGGGAGCTGTTTTTT. Residues: CASSVDGYTGELFF.

CDR3 sequence: CASSLPDSFRTIYF. CDR3 in DNA: TGTGCCAGCAGCTTACCAGACAGTTTCAGGACCATATATTTT. The V and J genes are TRBV6-5 and TRBJ1-3, with a possible D match to TRBD1 (5 bases). The CDR3 spans 14 residues. Germline CDR1 MNHEY, CDR2 SVGAGI. V lost 6 bases and J 10 bases, leaving 19 bases between the germline ends.

This sequence joins TRBV18 and TRBJ1-1; TRBD1 matches 8 bases. CDR1 and CDR2 (germline): KGHSH, LQKENI. J lost 5 bases, V lost 0 bases, and 5 bases had no gene match. The CDR3 spans 15 residues. This chain's CDR3 is CASSPPGQVGTEAFF. As DNA, the CDR3 is TGTGCCAGCTCACCACCGGGACAGGTGGGGACTGAAGCTTTCTTT.

V is TRBV30 and J is TRBJ2-7; 10 bases are shared with TRBD2. Germline CDR1 GTSNPN, CDR2 SVGIG (reference sequence). The length of the CDR3 is 15 residues. V lost 0 bases, J lost 5 bases, and 7 bases stayed unmatched. The CDR3 here is CAWSVGLAGGDEQYF. As DNA, the CDR3 is TGTGCCTGGAGTGTCGGGTTAGCGGGAGGAGACGAGCAGTACTTC.

The CDR3 spells CASSLLGAAGELFF. The CDR3 region has the DNA TGTGCCAGCAGCTTACTCGGTGCCGCCGGGGAGCTGTTTTTT. The chain combines TRBV11-2 with TRBJ2-2; D is unresolved. Germline assignment: CDR1 SGHAT and CDR2 FQNNGV. This CDR3 comprises 14 residues. Trimming pared 2 bases from V and 6 bases from J, leaving 10 bases between.

The rearrangement joins TRBV6-5 to TRBJ1-1; weak D call: TRBD1 (6 bases). This CDR3 has 16 residues. Per the germline V gene, CDR1 is MNHEY and CDR2 is SVGAGI. Trimming cost V 0 bases and J 2 bases, with 13 bases left between them. CDR3 nucleotide sequence: TGTGCCAGCAGTTACTCGGGTTGGGACATCAACACTGAAGCTTTCTTT. This gives the protein CASSYSGWDINTEAFF.

This chain connects TRBV29-1 to TRBJ1-1; TRBD1 matches 8 bases. The CDR3 covers 14 residues. The junction had 11 bases not matched to a gene; V was cut back by 7 bases and J by 4 bases. CDR1 is SQVTM and CDR2 is ANQGSEA in the germline V gene. This CDR3 is CSARTGKDFTEAFF. The CDR3 DNA sequence: TGCAGCGCCCGGACAGGGAAGGATTTCACTGAAGCTTTCTTT.

The CDR3 nucleotides are TGTGCCTCCTCCGGACTCACCGCCTACAATGAGCAGTTCTTC. Protein: CASSGLTAYNEQFF. This chain connects TRBV30 to TRBJ2-1; weak D call: TRBD2 (5 bases). The CDR3 runs to 14 residues. The V gene lost 7 bases and the J gene lost 2 bases, with 15 bases spanning the gap. Germline CDR1 GTSNPN, CDR2 SVGIG (reference sequence).